One sample yielded the 20 T cell receptor beta chains listed below, sequenced in a study of T cells after yellow fever vaccination. TCRdb analysed the 5' RACE reads with MiXCR anew, one entry per CDR3 protein. The sample gives 350,000 to 450,000 distinct CDR3 sequences, over 5% of which show up once; around 16% is in the top ten. Specimen: PBMCs, collected 5 days after the yellow fever booster vaccination. All receptors derive from a man aged 25 to 40 who received the YFV17D yellow fever vaccine.

In this sample, this clonotype turned up a few times. The chain uses TRBV20-1 and TRBJ2-7, with D tentatively TRBD1 or TRBD2 (6 bases each). Trimming took 0 bases from V and 2 from J, leaving 17 bases between them. Germline loops: CDR1 DFQATT, CDR2 SNEGSKA (reference sequence). The CDR3 runs 16 residues. This CDR3 is CSARDWRRGETYEQYF. The CDR3 bases are TGCAGTGCTAGAGATTGGCGGAGGGGGGAAACCTACGAGCAGTACTTC.

The sample holds many counts of this clonotype. The CDR3 here is CSAQGSELQETQYF. CDR3 bases: TGCAGTGCACAGGGATCGGAACTGCAAGAGACCCAGTACTTC. The gene calls are TRBV20-1 and TRBJ2-5; weak D call: TRBD1 (6 bases). Trimming shortened V by 6 bases and J by 2 bases, and 16 bases separated the two germline ends. The germline gives CDR1 DFQATT, CDR2 SNEGSKA (reference sequence). The length of the CDR3 is 14 residues.

This clonotype was recorded a few times. The chain has TRBV7-2 and TRBJ2-3, with D hard to call. This CDR3 has 16 amino acids. The V gene's germline CDR1 is SGHTA and CDR2 FQGNSA. V lost 1 base, J lost 0 bases, and 11 bases lay in between. The CDR3 DNA sequence: TGTGCCAGCAGCTTAGTGAGCAGTTATAGCACAGATACGCAGTATTTT. This sequence encodes CASSLVSSYSTDTQYF. Combining the CDR3 with reference TRBV7-2 and TRBJ2-3 gives the whole variable domain GAGVSQSPSNKVTEKGKDVELRCDPISGHTALYWYRQSLGQGLEFLIYFQGNSAPDKSGLPSDRFSAERTGGSVSTLTIQRTQQEDSAVYLCASSLVSSYSTDTQYFGPGTRLTVL.

This clonotype showed up many times. V gene TRBV20-1 combines with J gene TRBJ2-3; tentatively, D is TRBD1 or TRBD2 (6 bases each). The germline V gene has CDR1 DFQATT and CDR2 SNEGSKA (reference sequence). CDR3 length: 17 residues. The V end lost 0 bases, the J end lost 2 bases, and 18 bases lay between the germline ends. The CDR3 region is CSARDPGARGSTDTQYF. CDR3 nucleotides: TGCAGTGCTAGAGACCCGGGGGCAAGAGGCTCCACAGATACGCAGTATTTT.

This clonotype was recorded a few times. The chain is built from TRBV7-2 and TRBJ2-3, with a possible D match to TRBD1 (6 bases). V was cut by 1 base and J by 2 bases, with 13 bases left in between. The germline CDR1 and CDR2 sequences are SGHTA and FQGNSA. This CDR3 contains 16 residues. CDR3 sequence reads: CASSLETGMITDTQYF. The DNA of the CDR3 is TGTGCCAGCAGCTTAGAGACAGGAATGATCACAGATACGCAGTATTTT.

This clonotype was recorded a few times. The J gene is TRBJ1-4, the V gene TRBV20-1; 9 bases agree with TRBD1. V was clipped by 6 bases and J by 8 bases; unmatched bases: 7. This CDR3 comprises 13 residues. Germline CDR1 is DFQATT and CDR2 is SNEGSKA (reference sequence). In DNA form, the CDR3 reads TGCAGTGCAAGTGACAGGGGGGCAGAAAAACTGTTTTTT. Encoded protein: CSASDRGAEKLFF.

In this sample, this clonotype turned up a few times. The V gene is TRBV9, the J gene TRBJ2-1; 9 positions agree with TRBD2. V shed 3 bases, J shed 4 bases, and the junction held 5 bases outside the gene matches. CDR3 length: 15 residues. Germline CDR1 reads SGDLS; CDR2 reads YYNGEE. CDR3 bases: TGTGCCAGCAGCGCAGGGACTAGCATATACAATGAGCAGTTCTTC. Translation gives CASSAGTSIYNEQFF.

As concerns this clonotype: Possible read error: a much larger clone is one base away. The chain employs TRBV20-1 and TRBJ2-7; no definite D call. The CDR3 contains 11 residues. CDR1 and CDR2 from the germline V gene are DFQATT and SNEGSKA (reference sequence). The CDR3 is CSVPAWYVQYF. For the CDR3, the DNA is TGCAGTGTGCCGGCATGGTACGTGCAGTACTTC.

At least ten counts were recorded for this clonotype. This chain links TRBV7-2 with TRBJ2-7; no firm D call. The germline V gene encodes CDR1 SGHTA and CDR2 FQGNSA. CDR3 length: 13 amino acids. Trimming took 3 bases from V and 11 from J, leaving 17 bases between them. The CDR3 reads CASSFGFEPREYF. The CDR3 DNA sequence: TGTGCCAGCAGCTTTGGCTTCGAGCCCCGGGAGTACTTC.

The chain uses TRBV20-1 and TRBJ2-1; 10 bases map to TRBD2. CDR3 length: 14 residues. J lost 5 bases, V lost 3 bases, and 4 bases had no gene match. Germline V gene sequence: CDR1 DFQATT, CDR2 SNEGSKA (reference sequence). The CDR3 nucleotides read TGCAGTGCTAGGAGCGGGAGGGTCGACAATGAGCAGTTCTTC. Encoded protein: CSARSGRVDNEQFF.

This clonotype was recorded at least ten times. V gene TRBV7-9 combines with J gene TRBJ2-1; possible D gene TRBD1, 6 bases. CDR3 length: 16 residues. The V end lost 5 bases, the J end lost 4 bases, and 18 bases lay between the germline ends. In germline, CDR1 is SEHNR, CDR2 FQNEAQ (reference sequence). The CDR3 loop is CASSPRDKKYYNEQFF. CDR3 coding DNA: TGTGCCAGCAGCCCACGGGACAAAAAATATTACAATGAGCAGTTCTTC.

This clonotype was observed many times. The gene calls are TRBV11-2 and TRBJ1-4; possibly TRBD1 for D (6 bases). The CDR3 spans 16 residues. Germline CDR1 reads SGHAT; CDR2 reads FQNNGV. Trimming stripped 1 base from V and 8 bases from J, with 17 bases between. The CDR3 nucleotides are TGTGCCAGCAGCTTAGTTATCGGGGGCATGGGAGAAAAACTGTTTTTT. This sequence encodes CASSLVIGGMGEKLFF.

The sample holds a few counts of this clonotype. The chain employs TRBV24-1 and TRBJ2-2; 8 bases are shared with TRBD1. After removal of 2 bases from V and 1 base from J, the junction contained 2 bases not matched to a gene. Germline V gene lookup returns CDR1 KGHDR and CDR2 SFDVKD. This CDR3 comprises 16 residues. Here the CDR3 DNA reads TGTGCCACCAGTGATTCCGGGACAGGGAACACCGGGGAGCTGTTTTTT. Its translation: CATSDSGTGNTGELFF.

Remarks on this clonotype: With a much larger clone just one base away, this may be a read error. This chain uses TRBV4-3 with TRBJ2-2; the D is unclear. CDR1 LGHNA and CDR2 YSLEER come from the germline V gene. The V and J ends lost 0 bases and 5 bases respectively, with 13 bases between them. The CDR3 runs 16 residues. The CDR3 region is CASSQDVRRTTGELFF. CDR3 nucleotide sequence: TGCGCCAGCAGCCAAGATGTTCGGCGGACGACCGGGGAGCTGTTTTTT.

The chain employs TRBV20-1 and TRBJ2-5; TRBD2 agrees at 9 bases. V dropped 5 bases and J dropped 5; count of bases not matched to a gene: 3. The CDR3 runs 12 residues. Germline lookup yields CDR1 DFQATT and CDR2 SNEGSKA (reference sequence). In nucleotides, the CDR3 is TGCAGTGCTTCTACTAGCGGGGAGACCCAGTACTTC. It yields the protein CSASTSGETQYF.

The gene calls are TRBV7-2 and TRBJ2-1; TRBD2 agrees at 11 bases. CDR1 SGHTA and CDR2 FQGNSA come from the germline V gene. V was pared by 1 base and J by 7 bases, with 3 bases of the junction left unmatched. The CDR3 totals 15 residues. CDR3: CASSLVTSGSNEQFF. Written as DNA, the CDR3 is TGTGCCAGCAGCTTAGTAACTAGCGGGAGTAATGAGCAGTTCTTC.

This sequence joins TRBV5-1 and TRBJ2-2; no definite D call. This CDR3 comprises 12 residues. Germline CDR1 SGHRS, CDR2 YFSETQ. Between the trimmed V and J ends, which lost 6 bases and 9 bases, there was a span of 12 bases. The CDR3 bases are TGCGCCAGCACCACCCAAGAACGGGAGCTGTTTTTT. Translated, it gives CASTTQERELFF.

This clonotype was seen a handful of times. The chain employs TRBV20-1 and TRBJ2-3, with TRBD1 matching 7 bases. CDR1 DFQATT and CDR2 SNEGSKA come from the germline V gene (reference sequence). V gave up 6 bases and J gave up 0 bases; unmatched junction bases: 6. The CDR3 runs 14 residues. CDR3: CSARGQTSTDTQYF. The CDR3 nucleotides read TGCAGTGCGAGGGGACAGACTAGCACAGATACGCAGTATTTT.

In this sample, this clonotype turned up many times. The V call is TRBV4-3, the J call TRBJ2-2, with 10 bases that match TRBD1. Germline V gene sequence: CDR1 LGHNA, CDR2 YSLEER. J lost 3 bases, V lost 4 bases, and 8 bases had no gene match. The CDR3 totals 17 residues. CDR3 in amino acids: CASSPTAGTGDTGELFF. The CDR3 nucleotides read TGCGCCAGCAGCCCAACCGCCGGGACAGGGGACACCGGGGAGCTGTTTTTT.

The chain combines TRBV6-5 with TRBJ2-6; D remains unclear. With 2 bases removed from V and 12 bases from J, the gap between germline ends came to 20 bases. There are 16 residues in the CDR3. From germline, CDR1 is MNHEY and CDR2 SVGAGI. The CDR3 region is CASSYHIRAASSVLTF. The CDR3 bases are TGTGCCAGCAGTTACCATATCCGCGCTGCCTCCAGCGTCCTGACTTTC.